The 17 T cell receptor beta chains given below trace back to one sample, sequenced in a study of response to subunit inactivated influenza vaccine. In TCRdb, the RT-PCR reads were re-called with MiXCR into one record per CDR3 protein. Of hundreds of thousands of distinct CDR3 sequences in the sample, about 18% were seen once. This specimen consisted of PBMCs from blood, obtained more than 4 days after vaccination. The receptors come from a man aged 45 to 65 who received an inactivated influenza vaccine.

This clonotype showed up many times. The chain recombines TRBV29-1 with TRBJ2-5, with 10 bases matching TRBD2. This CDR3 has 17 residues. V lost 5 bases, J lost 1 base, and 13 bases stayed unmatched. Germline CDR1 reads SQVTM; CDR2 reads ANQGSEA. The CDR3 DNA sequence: TGCAGCGTTCTTACTCGTTCTAGCGGGAGAAGCCAAGAGACCCAGTACTTC. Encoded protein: CSVLTRSSGRSQETQYF.

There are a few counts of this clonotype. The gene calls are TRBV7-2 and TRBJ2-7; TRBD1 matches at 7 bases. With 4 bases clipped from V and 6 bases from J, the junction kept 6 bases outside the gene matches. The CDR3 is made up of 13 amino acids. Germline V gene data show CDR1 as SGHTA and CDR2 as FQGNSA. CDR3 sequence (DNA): TGTGCCAGCAGCTCGACAGGGATGGGCGAGCAGTACTTC. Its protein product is CASSSTGMGEQYF.

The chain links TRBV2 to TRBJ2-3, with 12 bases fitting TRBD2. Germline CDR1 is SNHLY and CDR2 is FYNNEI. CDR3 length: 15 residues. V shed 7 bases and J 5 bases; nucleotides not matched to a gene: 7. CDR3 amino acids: CASTRTSGERDTQYF. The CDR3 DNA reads TGTGCCAGCACCCGGACTAGCGGGGAGAGAGATACGCAGTATTTT. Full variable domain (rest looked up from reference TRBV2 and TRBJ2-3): EPEVTQTPSHQVTQMGQEVILRCVPISNHLYFYWYRQILGQKVEFLVSFYNNEISEKSEIFDDQFSVERPDGSNFTLKIRSTKLEDSAMYFCASTRTSGERDTQYFGPGTRLTVL.

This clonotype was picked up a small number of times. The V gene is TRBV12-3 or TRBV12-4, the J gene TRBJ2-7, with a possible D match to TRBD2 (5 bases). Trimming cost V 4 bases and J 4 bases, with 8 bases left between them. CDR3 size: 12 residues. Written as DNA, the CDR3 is TGTGCCAGCAGTTCGAGGGATTACGAGCAGTACTTC. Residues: CASSSRDYEQYF.

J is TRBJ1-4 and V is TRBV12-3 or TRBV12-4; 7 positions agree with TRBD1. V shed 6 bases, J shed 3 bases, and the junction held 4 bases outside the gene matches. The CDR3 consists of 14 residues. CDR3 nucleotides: TGTGCCAGCAGCAAGACAGGGCCTAATGAAAAACTGTTTTTT. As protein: CASSKTGPNEKLFF.

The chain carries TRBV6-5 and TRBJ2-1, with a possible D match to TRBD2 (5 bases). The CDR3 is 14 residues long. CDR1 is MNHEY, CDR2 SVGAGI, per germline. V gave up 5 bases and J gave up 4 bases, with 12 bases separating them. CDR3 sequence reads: CASSPSDLYNEQFF. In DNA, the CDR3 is TGTGCCAGCAGTCCCTCGGACTTGTACAATGAGCAGTTCTTC.

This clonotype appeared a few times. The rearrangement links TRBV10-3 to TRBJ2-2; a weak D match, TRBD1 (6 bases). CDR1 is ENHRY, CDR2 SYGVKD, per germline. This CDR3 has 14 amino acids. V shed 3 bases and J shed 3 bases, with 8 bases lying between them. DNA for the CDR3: TGTGCCATCAGTGATTCAGGGGACACCGGGGAGCTGTTTTTT. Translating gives CAISDSGDTGELFF.

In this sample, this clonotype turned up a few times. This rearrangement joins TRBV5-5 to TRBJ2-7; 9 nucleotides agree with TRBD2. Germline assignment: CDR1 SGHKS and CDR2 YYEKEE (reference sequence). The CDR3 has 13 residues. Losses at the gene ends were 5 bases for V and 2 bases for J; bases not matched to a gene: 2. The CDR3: CASRASGAYEQYF. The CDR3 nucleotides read TGTGCCAGCAGAGCTAGCGGGGCCTACGAGCAGTACTTC.

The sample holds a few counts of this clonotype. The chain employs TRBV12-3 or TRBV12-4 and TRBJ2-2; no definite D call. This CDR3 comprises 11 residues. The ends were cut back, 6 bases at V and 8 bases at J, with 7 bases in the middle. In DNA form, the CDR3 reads TGTGCCAGCAGGGACCGGGGGGAGCTGTTTTTT. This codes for CASRDRGELFF.

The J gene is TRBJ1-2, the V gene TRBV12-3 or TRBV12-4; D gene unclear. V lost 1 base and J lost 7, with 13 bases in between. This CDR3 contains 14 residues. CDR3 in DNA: TGTGCCAGCAGTTTAGGGGGAAGAGTGGGTGGCTACACCTTC. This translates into CASSLGGRVGGYTF.

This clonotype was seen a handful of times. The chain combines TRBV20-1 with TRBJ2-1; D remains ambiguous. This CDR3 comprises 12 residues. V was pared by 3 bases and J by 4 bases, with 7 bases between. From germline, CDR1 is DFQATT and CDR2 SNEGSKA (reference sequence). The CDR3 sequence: CSASVSYNEQFF. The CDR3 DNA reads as TGCAGTGCTAGCGTCAGTTACAATGAGCAGTTCTTC.

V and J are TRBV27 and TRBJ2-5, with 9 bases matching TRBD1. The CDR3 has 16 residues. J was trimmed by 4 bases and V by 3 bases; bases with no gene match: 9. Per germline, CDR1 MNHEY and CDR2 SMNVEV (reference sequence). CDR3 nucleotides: TGTGCCAGCAGTTTGAAGGGGGACAGGGTAGGAGAGACCCAGTACTTC. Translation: CASSLKGDRVGETQYF.

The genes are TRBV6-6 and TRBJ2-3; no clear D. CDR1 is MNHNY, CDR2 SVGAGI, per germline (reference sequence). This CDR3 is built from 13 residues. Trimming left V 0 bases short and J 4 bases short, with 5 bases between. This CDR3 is CASSYSESDTQYF. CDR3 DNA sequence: TGTGCCAGCAGTTACTCCGAGTCAGATACGCAGTATTTT.

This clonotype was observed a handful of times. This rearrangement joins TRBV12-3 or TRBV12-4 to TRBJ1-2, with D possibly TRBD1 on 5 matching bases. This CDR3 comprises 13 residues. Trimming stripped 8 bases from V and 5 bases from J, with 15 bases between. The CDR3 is CASSRVAGYGYTF. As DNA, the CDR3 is TGTGCCAGCTCGAGAGTAGCAGGGTATGGCTACACCTTC.

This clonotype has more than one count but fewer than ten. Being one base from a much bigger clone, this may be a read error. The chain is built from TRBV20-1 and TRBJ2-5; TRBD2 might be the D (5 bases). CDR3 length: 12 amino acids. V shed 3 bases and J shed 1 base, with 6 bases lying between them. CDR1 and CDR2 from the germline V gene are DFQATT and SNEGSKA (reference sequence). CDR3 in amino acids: CSASGIQETQYF. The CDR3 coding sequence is TGCAGTGCTAGCGGGATCCAAGAGACCCAGTACTTC.

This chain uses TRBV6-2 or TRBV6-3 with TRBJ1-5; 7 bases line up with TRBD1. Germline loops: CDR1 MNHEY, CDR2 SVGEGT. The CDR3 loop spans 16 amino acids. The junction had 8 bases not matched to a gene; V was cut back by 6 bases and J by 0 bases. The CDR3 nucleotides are TGTGCCAGCAGGGCGCGGGACAGCTATAGCAATCAGCCCCAGCATTTT. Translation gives CASRARDSYSNQPQHF.

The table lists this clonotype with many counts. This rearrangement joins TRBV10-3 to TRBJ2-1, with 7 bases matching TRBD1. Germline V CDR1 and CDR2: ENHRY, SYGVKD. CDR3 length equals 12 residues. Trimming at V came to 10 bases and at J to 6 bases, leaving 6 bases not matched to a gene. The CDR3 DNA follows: TGTGCCACTAGACAGGGTAGCAATGAGCAGTTCTTC. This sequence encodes CATRQGSNEQFF.